This T cell receptor beta chain is drawn from a study of blood T cell repertoires in COVID-19. About the study: The United States, Italy and Spain supplied acute and convalescent COVID-19 samples. Nucleic acid was either cDNA or gDNA, and it came from T cells, B-cell-depleted T cells, or PBMCs.

In the source study's methods: Nucleated cell number was recorded as an estimate derived from reference gene primer amplification. The assay was immunoSEQ multiplex PCR, and TCRdb's table has in-frame clones only and misses some. D and trimming were read from the DNA, whereas the V and J calls and clone size are those reported in that table. The data hold some 87,000 clones, with about nine tenths observed a single time. CDR1 is SGHAT, CDR2 FQNNGV, per germline. The CDR3 sequence is 15 residues long. Trimming took 3 bases from V and 4 from J, leaving 15 bases between them. V gene TRBV11-2 combines with J gene TRBJ2-5; a possible D gene is TRBD2 (6 bases). Sample: peripheral blood. This TCR was recovered from a woman aged 70 to 79 with acute or convalescent COVID-19. CDR3 residues: CASSFTGVGGETQYF. Written as DNA, the CDR3 is TGTGCCAGCAGCTTCACGGGAGTTGGGGGAGAGACCCAGTACTTC.